This TCR beta chain was recorded in a study of blood T cell repertoires in COVID-19. Study overall: Italy, Spain and the United States were the sources of the convalescent and acute COVID-19 samples.

This table comes from immunoSEQ multiplex PCR, and its TCRdb copy is limited to in-frame clones, with some not included. The sample holds roughly 200,000 clones, roughly 89% seen once. Within 2 weeks of study entry, exposed participants had contacted a PCR-confirmed or clinician-diagnosed COVID-19 case. This clone has more than one count but fewer than ten. The ends were cut back, 1 base at V and 4 bases at J, with 16 bases in the middle. The germline V gene encodes CDR1 LGHDT and CDR2 YNNKEL (reference sequence). The CDR3 consists of 16 residues. This chain joins TRBV3-1 (or the pseudogene TRBV3-2) and TRBJ1-2; D call uncertain. Sequencing was carried out using PBMCs or T cells enriched from blood (not recorded which). The receptor was derived from a woman aged 30 to 39 who had been exposed to COVID-19. The CDR3 spells CASSQGSMEGLYGYTF. The CDR3 region has the DNA TGTGCCAGCAGCCAAGGGAGCATGGAGGGTCTCTATGGCTACACCTTC.